The clone carrying this TCR beta chain was seen only a few times. Antigen unknown. CD4+ cells were split into CD45RA+ naive and CD45RA-negative memory subsets. The sample is drawn from a study of shared clonotypes between healthy human individuals. Study-level points and caveats: Sampling covered blood only; tissue repertoires likely differ.

Germline CDR1 and CDR2: LNHNV and YYDKDF (reference sequence). The CDR3 is 15 residues long. Trimming at V came to 5 bases and at J to 8 bases, leaving 9 bases not matched to a gene. Deep-level running was used for the assay. The table came from immunoSEQ multiplex PCR; TCRdb's copy has only in-frame clones and leaves some out. The table records 730,000 or so clones, approximately 75% of them present only once. Specimen: memory CD4+ T cells sorted from blood. The subset was: CD45RA-negative fraction. The V gene is TRBV15, the J gene TRBJ1-4; 9 bases are a match to TRBD1. This TCR derives from a woman in her 30s in good health. CDR3: CATSWGQGNMEKLFF. The CDR3 DNA reads as TGTGCCACCAGCTGGGGACAGGGCAATATGGAAAAACTGTTTTTT.